This TCR beta chain was found in a study of T cell changes during pregnancy in multiple sclerosis. Method: immunoSEQ multiplex PCR; TCRdb's copy keeps in-frame clones and lacks some. The table shows around 38,000 clones, with about 92% occurring only once. V lost 1 base to trimming and J lost 0 bases, with 3 bases between them. The CDR3 sequence is 13 residues long. Germline V gene data show CDR1 as MGHDK and CDR2 as SYGVNS. V is TRBV25-1 and J is TRBJ1-1, with unresolved D. Source: CD8+ T cells from peripheral blood mononuclear cells, taken in the third trimester of pregnancy. The receptor comes from a female donor with multiple sclerosis, enrolled in a pregnancy study. The CDR3 protein is CASSELMNTEAFF. CDR3 nucleotide sequence: TGTGCCAGCAGTGAATTAATGAACACTGAAGCTTTCTTT.